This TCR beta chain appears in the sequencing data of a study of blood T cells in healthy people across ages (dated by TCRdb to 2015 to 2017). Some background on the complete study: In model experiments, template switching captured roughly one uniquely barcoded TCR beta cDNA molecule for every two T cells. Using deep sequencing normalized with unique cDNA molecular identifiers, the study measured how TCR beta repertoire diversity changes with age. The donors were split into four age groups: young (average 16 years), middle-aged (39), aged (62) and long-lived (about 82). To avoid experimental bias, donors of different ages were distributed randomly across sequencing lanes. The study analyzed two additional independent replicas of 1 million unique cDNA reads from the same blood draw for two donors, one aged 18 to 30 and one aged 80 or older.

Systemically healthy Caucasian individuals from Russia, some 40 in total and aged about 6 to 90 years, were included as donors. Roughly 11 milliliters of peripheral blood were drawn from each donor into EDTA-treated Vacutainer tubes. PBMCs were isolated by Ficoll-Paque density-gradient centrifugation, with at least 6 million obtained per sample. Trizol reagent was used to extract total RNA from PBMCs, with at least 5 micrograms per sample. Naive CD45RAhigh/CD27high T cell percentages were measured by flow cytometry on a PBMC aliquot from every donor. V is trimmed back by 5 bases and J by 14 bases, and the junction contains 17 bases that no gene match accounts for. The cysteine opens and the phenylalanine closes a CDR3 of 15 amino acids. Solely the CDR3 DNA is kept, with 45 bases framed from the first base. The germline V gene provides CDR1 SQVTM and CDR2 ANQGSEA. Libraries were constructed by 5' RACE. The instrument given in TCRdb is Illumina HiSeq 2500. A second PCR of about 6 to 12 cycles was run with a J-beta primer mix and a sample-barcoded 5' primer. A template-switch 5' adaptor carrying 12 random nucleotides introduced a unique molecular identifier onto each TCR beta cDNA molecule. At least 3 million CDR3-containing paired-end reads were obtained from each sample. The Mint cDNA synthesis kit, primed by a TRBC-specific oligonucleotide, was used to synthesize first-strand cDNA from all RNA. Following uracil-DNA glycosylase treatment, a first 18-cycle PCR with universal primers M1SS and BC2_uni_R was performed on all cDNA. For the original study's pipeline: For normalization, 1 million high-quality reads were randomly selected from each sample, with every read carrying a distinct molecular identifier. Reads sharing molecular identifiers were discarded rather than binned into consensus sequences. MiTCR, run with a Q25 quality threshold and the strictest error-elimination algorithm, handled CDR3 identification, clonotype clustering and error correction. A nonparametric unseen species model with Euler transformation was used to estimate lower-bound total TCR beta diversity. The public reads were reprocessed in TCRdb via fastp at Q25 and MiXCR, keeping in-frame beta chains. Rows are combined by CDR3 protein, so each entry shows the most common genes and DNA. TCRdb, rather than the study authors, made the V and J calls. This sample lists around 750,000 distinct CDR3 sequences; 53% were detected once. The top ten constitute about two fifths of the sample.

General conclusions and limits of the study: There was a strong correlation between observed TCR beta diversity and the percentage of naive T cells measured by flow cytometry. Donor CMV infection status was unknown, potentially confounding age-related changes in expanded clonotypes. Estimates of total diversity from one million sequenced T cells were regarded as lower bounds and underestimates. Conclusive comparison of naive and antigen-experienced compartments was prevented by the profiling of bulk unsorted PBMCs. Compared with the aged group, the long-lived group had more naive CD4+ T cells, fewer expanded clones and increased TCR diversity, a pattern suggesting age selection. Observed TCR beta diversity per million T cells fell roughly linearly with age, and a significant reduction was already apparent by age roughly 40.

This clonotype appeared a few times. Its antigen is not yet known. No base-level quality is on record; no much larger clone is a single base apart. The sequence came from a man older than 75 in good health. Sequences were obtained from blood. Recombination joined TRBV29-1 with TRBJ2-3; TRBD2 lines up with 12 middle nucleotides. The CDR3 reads CSVTLAGGQHRYAYF. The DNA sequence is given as TGCAGCGTTACTCTAGCGGGAGGGCAGCACAGATACGCGTATTTT.